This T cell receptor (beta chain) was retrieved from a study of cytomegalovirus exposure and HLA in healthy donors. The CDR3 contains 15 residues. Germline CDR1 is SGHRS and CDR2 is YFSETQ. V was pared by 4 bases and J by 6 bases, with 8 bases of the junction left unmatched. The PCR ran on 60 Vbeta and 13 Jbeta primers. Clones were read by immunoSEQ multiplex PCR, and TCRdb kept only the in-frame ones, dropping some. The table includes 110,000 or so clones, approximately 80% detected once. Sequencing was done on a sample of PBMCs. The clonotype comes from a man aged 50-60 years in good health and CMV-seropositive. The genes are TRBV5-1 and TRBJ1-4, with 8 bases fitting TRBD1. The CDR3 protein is CASSVTGAPDEKLFF. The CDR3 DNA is TGCGCCAGCAGCGTGACAGGGGCGCCCGATGAAAAACTGTTTTTT.